This T cell receptor beta chain was documented in a study of cytomegalovirus exposure and HLA in healthy donors. Overall study findings and caveats: Apparent HLA restriction characterized most CMV-associated TCR beta chains in a later analysis. From TCR beta sequences, most subjects' HLA-A and HLA-B alleles were reportedly predicted accurately. Presence/absence analyses supposed approximately even sequencing depth among donors. TCR beta chain V- and J-gene trimming was linked, in a later analysis, to a missense variant in DCLRE1C.

This CDR3 contains 14 residues. Germline V gene sequence: CDR1 WNHNN, CDR2 SYGVQD (reference sequence). With 5 bases clipped from V and 3 bases from J, the junction kept 5 bases outside the gene matches. The PCR made use of 60 Vbeta and 13 Jbeta primers. Using immunoSEQ multiplex PCR, the repertoire was profiled, and TCRdb retains in-frame clones only, with some absent. The sample contains approximately 120,000 clones, 65% to 80% of which appear only once. In regard to this clone: Its target is unknown.

What was sequenced was PBMCs. This rearrangement joins TRBV10-1 to TRBJ2-7; 9 nucleotides align to TRBD2. The receptor was isolated from a man aged 25 to 40 in good health and CMV-seronegative. The CDR3 loop reads CASSRLAENYEQYF. The CDR3, as DNA: TGCGCCAGCAGTCGACTAGCGGAGAACTACGAGCAGTACTTC.